The present TCR beta chain was sequenced within a study of T cells after yellow fever vaccination. Study results and caveats: Clonotypes found in both CD4 and CD8 compartments made up a small share. A weaker but faster secondary response was observed, peaking on day 5 versus 15. Contamination of FACS-sorted repertoires by abundant clonotypes from the bulk population could occur.

Details on this clonotype: The antigen is not known.

TCRdb re-called the 5' RACE reads through MiXCR, storing one row per CDR3 protein. The table shows about 500,000 distinct CDR3 sequences, with less than 20% occurring only once. Germline CDR1 reads KGHSH; CDR2 reads LQKENI. Trimming removed 4 bases at V and 7 bases at J, with 20 bases between. CDR3 length: 16 amino acids. The source is a man younger than 35 who received the YFV17D yellow fever vaccine. This sequence joins TRBV18 and TRBJ2-1; D possibly uses TRBD1 or TRBD2 (6 bases each). Sample: PBMCs, taken 5 days after the first yellow fever vaccination. The CDR3 reads CASSQRTGAVDNEQFF. The CDR3 region has the DNA TGTGCCAGCTCACAACGGACGGGGGCCGTGGATAATGAGCAGTTCTTC.